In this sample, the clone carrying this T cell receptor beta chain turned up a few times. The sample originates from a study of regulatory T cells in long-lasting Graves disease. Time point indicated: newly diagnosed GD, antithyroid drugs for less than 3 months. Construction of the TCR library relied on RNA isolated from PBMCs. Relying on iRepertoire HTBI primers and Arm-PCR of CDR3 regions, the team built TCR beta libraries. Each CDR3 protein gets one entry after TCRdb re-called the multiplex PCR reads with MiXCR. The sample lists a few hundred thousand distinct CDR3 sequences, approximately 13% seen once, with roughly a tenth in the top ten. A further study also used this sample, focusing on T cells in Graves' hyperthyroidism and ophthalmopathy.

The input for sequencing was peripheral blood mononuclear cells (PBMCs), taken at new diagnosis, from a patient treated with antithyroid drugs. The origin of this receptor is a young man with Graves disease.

The CDR3 sequence: CSANTQNGGFEQYF. The CDR3 coding sequence is TGCAGTGCTAACACGCAGAATGGAGGGTTTGAGCAGTACTTC. The chain combines TRBV20-1 with TRBJ2-7, with TRBD2 as a possible D gene (6 bases). The germline V and J ends were trimmed by 4 bases and 7 bases, with 20 bases remaining between them. Germline loops: CDR1 DFQATT, CDR2 SNEGSKA (reference sequence). CDR3 length: 14 amino acids.